The 2 T cell receptor beta chains below were found in one sample sequenced in a study of regulatory T cells in long-lasting Graves disease. Building the TCR beta libraries relied on iRepertoire HTBI primers, and CDR3 regions underwent Arm-PCR. Via MiXCR, TCRdb re-called the multiplex PCR reads, giving one row per CDR3 protein. The top ten clones hold around 10% of a sample with under 500,000 distinct CDR3 sequences, approximately 16% of them seen once. Regarding time point: newly diagnosed GD, antithyroid drugs for less than 3 months. The authors made the TCR library using RNA they extracted from PBMCs. In addition, the sample was reused for a study of T cells in Graves' hyperthyroidism and ophthalmopathy.

Specimen: peripheral blood mononuclear cells (PBMCs), collected at new diagnosis, from a patient treated with antithyroid drugs. The receptors originated from a woman aged 30 to 39 with Graves disease.

This clonotype was counted only a few times. The rearrangement uses TRBV2 and TRBJ2-7; 9 bases align to TRBD1. CDR1 and CDR2 (germline): SNHLY, FYNNEI. The CDR3 extends over 14 amino acids. V was clipped by 6 bases and J by 7 bases; unmatched bases: 10. The CDR3 DNA follows: TGTGCCAGCAGGAGGGACAGGGTGTCTAGTGAGCAGTACTTC. Its protein product is CASRRDRVSSEQYF.

The chain couples TRBV19 to TRBJ1-2, with a weak D call TRBD1 (6 bases). CDR3 size: 15 residues. V lost 10 bases to trimming and J lost 4 bases, with 22 bases between them. Germline V gives CDR1 LNHDA, CDR2 SQIVND (reference sequence). As DNA, the CDR3 is TGTGCCACCAGGGCCGGGGGCGCATCCTCCTATGGCTACACCTTC. Amino acid sequence: CATRAGGASSYGYTF.